The text below deals with one TCR beta chain. Per sample, a minimum of 7 million PBMCs were isolated. This record belongs to a study of blood T cells in healthy people across ages. The authors ran a second PCR of about 7 to 11 cycles using a sample-barcoded 5' primer and a J-beta primer mix. TCRdb analysed the 5' RACE reads with MiXCR anew, one entry per CDR3 protein. This sample carries approximately 360,000 distinct CDR3 sequences, roughly half of them seen once, and the ten largest clones take 45% to 60%. The CDR3 has 14 amino acids. With 4 bases removed from V and 3 bases from J, the gap between germline ends came to 12 bases. CDR1 and CDR2 (germline): SGHKS, YYEKEE (reference sequence).

This receptor was identified in a man between 60 and 75 years old in good health. Sequencing was done on a sample of blood. The J gene is TRBJ2-3, the V gene TRBV5-5; D could derive from TRBD1 or TRBD2 (5 bases each). The chain's CDR3 is CASSNGWGTDTQYF. For the CDR3, the DNA is TGTGCCAGCAGCAATGGTTGGGGGACAGATACGCAGTATTTT.